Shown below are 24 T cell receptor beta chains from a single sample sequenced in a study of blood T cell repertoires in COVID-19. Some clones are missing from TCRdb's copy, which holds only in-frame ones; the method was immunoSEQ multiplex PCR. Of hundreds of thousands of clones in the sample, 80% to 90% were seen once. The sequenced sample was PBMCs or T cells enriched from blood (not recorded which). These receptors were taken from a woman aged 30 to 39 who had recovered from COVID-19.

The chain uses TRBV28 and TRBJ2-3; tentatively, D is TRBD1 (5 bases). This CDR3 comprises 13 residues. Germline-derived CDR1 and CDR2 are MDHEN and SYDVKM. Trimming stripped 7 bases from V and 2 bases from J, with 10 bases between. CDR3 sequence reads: CASTGGHTDTQYF. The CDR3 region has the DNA TGTGCCAGCACAGGCGGACACACAGATACGCAGTATTTT.

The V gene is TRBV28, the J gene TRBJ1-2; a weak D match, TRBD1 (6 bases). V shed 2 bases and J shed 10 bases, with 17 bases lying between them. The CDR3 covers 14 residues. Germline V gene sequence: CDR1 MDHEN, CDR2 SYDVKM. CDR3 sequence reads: CASSLRPWDTYYTF. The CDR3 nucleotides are TGTGCCAGCAGTTTACGGCCTTGGGACACGTACTACACCTTC.

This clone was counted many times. CDR3 bases: TGTGCCAGCAGCCCTTGGACTAGGGCCAGGGAGGAGCAGTACTTC. Translation gives CASSPWTRAREEQYF. The rearrangement links TRBV11-2 to TRBJ2-7; 7 nucleotides line up with TRBD2. V dropped 5 bases and J dropped 7; count of bases not matched to a gene: 14. Per the germline V gene, CDR1 is SGHAT and CDR2 is FQNNGV. The CDR3 spans 15 residues.

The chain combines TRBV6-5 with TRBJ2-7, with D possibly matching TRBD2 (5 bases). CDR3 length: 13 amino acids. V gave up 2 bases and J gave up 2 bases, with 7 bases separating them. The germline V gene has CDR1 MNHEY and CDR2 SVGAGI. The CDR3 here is CASSYRETYEQYF. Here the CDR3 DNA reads TGTGCCAGCAGTTACAGGGAGACCTACGAGCAGTACTTC.

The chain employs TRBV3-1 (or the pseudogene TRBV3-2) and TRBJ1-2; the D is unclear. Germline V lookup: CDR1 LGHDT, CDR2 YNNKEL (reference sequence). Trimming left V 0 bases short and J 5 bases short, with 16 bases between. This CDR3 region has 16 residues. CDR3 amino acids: CASSQDRWAEGYGYTF. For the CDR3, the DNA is TGTGCCAGCAGCCAAGACCGCTGGGCCGAGGGATATGGCTACACCTTC.

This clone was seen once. CDR3 nucleotide sequence: TGTGCCACCAGGCCAGGCGGGCCCATGACCGGGGAGCTGTTTTTT. This encodes CATRPGGPMTGELFF. V gene TRBV19 combines with J gene TRBJ2-2; tentative D call: TRBD2 (5 bases). V gave up 10 bases and J gave up 5 bases, with 20 bases separating them. The V gene's germline CDR1 is LNHDA and CDR2 SQIVND (reference sequence). This CDR3 comprises 15 residues.

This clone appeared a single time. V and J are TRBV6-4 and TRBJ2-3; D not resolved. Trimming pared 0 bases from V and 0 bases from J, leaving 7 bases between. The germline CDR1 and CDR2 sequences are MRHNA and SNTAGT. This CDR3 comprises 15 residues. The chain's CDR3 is CASSDSFGSTDTQYF. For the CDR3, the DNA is TGTGCCAGCAGTGACTCGTTCGGGAGCACAGATACGCAGTATTTT.

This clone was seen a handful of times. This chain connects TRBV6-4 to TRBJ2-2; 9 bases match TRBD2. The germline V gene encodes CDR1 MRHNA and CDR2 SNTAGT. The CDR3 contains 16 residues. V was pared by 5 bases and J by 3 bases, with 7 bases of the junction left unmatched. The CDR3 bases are TGTGCCAGCAGTAATTTAGCGGGAGCACACACCGGGGAGCTGTTTTTT. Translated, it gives CASSNLAGAHTGELFF.

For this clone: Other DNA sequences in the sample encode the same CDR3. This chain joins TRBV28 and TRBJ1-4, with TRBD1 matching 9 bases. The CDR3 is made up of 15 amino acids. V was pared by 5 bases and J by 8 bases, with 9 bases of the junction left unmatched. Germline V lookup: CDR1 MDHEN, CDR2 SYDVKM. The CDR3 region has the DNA TGTGCCAGCAGTCTTCCGGGACAGGGTGGAGAAAAACTGTTTTTT. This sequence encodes CASSLPGQGGEKLFF.

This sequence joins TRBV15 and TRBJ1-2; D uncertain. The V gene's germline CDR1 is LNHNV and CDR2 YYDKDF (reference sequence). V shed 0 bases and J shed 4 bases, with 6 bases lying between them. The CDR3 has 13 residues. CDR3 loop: CATSRETAYGYTF. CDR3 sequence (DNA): TGTGCCACCAGCAGAGAAACAGCCTATGGCTACACCTTC.

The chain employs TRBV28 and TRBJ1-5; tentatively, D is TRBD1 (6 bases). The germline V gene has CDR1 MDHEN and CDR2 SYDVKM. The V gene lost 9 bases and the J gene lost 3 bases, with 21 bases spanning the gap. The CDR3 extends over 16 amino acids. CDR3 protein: CASSNGGLMDNQPQHF. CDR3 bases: TGTGCCAGTTCGAACGGGGGGCTGATGGACAATCAGCCCCAGCATTTT.

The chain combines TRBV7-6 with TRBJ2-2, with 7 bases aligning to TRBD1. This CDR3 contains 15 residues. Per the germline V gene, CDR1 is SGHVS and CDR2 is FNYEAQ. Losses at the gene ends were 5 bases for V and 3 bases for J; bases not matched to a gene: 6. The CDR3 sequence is CASSLNQGDTGELFF. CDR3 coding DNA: TGTGCCAGCAGCCTAAACCAGGGGGACACCGGGGAGCTGTTTTTT.

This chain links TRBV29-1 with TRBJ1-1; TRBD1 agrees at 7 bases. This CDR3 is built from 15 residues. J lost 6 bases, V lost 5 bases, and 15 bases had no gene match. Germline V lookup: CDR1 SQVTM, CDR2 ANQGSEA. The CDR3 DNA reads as TGCAGCGTTTTGGGTACCTACAGGGGAGAGGCTGAAGCTTTCTTT. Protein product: CSVLGTYRGEAEAFF.

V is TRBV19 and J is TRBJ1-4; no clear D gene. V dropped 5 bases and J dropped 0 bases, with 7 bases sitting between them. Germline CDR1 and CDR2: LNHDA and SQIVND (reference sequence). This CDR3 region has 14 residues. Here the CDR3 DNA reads TGTGCCAGTAGTTTAATTGCAACTAATGAAAAACTGTTTTTT. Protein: CASSLIATNEKLFF.

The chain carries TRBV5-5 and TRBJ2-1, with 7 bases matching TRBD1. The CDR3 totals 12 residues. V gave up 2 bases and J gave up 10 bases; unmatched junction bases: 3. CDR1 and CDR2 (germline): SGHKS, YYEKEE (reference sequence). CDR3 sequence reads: CASSLRGPEQFF. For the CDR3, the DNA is TGTGCCAGCAGCTTAAGGGGGCCCGAGCAGTTCTTC.

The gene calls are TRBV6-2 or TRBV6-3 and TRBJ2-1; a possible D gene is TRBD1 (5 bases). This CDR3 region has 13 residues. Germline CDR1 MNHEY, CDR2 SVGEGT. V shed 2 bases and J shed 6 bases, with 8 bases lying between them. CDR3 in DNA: TGTGCCAGCAGTTACGGACACCGCAATGAGCAGTTCTTC. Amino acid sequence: CASSYGHRNEQFF.

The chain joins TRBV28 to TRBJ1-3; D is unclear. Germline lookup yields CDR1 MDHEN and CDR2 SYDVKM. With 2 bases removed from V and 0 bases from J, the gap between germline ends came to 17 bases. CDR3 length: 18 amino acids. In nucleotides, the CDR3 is TGTGCCAGCAGTTTACCCCTTCAGGTCTCCAGCTCTGGAAACACCATATATTTT. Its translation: CASSLPLQVSSSGNTIYF.

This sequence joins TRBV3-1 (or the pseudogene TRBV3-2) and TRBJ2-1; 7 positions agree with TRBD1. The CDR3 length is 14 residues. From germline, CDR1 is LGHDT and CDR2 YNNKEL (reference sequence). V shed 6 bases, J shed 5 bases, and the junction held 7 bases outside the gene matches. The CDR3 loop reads CASSSRQGDNEQFF. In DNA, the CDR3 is TGTGCCAGCAGTAGCCGACAGGGAGACAATGAGCAGTTCTTC.

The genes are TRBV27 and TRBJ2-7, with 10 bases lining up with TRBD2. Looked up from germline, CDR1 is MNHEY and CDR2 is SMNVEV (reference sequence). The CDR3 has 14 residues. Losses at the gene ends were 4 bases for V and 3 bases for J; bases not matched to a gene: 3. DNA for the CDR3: TGTGCCAGCAGTTGGGCTAGCGGGAGCTACGAGCAGTACTTC. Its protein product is CASSWASGSYEQYF.

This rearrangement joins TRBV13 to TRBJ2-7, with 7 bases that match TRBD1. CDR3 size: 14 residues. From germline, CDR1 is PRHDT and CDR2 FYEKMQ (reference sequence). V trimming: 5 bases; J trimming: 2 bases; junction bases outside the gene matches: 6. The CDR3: CASSNQGQAYEQYF. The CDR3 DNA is TGTGCCAGCAGCAACCAAGGACAGGCCTACGAGCAGTACTTC.

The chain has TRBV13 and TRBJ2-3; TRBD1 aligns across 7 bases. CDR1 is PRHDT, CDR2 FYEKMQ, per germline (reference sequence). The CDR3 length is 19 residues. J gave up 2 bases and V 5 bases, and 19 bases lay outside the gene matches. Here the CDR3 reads CASSPRSSSGTVTTDTQYF. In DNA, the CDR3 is TGTGCCAGCAGCCCCCGGTCTAGTTCCGGGACAGTTACCACAGATACGCAGTATTTT. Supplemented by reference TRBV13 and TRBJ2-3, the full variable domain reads AAGVIQSPRHLIKEKRETATLKCYPIPRHDTVYWYQQGPGQDPQFLISFYEKMQSDKGSIPDRFSAQQFSDYHSELNMSSLELGDSALYFCASSPRSSSGTVTTDTQYFGPGTRLTVL.

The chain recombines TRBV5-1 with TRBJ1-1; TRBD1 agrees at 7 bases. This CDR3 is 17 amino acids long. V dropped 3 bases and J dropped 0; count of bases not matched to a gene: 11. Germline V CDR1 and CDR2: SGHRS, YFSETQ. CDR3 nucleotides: TGCGCCAGCAGCTCTTTATTTAGGACAGGCATGAACACTGAAGCTTTCTTT. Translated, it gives CASSSLFRTGMNTEAFF.

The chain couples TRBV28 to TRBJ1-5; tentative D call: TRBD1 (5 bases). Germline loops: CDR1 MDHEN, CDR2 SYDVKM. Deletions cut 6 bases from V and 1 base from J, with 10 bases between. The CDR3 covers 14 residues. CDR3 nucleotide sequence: TGTGCCAGCAGGCCGACAGTCAGCAATCAGCCCCAGCATTTT. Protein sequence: CASRPTVSNQPQHF.

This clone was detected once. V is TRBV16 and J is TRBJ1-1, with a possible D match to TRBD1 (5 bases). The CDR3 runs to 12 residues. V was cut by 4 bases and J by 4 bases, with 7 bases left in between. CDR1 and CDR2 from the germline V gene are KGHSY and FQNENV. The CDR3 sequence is CASSRGGTEAFF. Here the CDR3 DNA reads TGTGCCAGCAGCCGGGGGGGCACTGAAGCTTTCTTT.